The T cell receptor (beta chain) under discussion was sequenced for a study of control samples from healthy donors and cancer patients. Germline V lookup: CDR1 LGHDT, CDR2 YNNKEL (reference sequence). There are 16 residues in the CDR3. V was clipped by 3 bases and J by 2 bases; unmatched bases: 3. Generated by immunoSEQ multiplex PCR, the TCRdb table keeps only in-frame clones and is missing some. There are about 270,000 clones in the sample; about 80% occur only once, and roughly 13% lies in the top ten. The sequenced sample consisted of PBMCs. The clonotype was recovered from a woman aged 60-75 years with lung cancer. The chain employs TRBV3-1 (or the pseudogene TRBV3-2) and TRBJ2-3, with 12 bases that match TRBD2. CDR3 sequence (DNA): TGTGCCAGCAGCCAGAGGACTAGCGGGACCACAGATACGCAGTATTTT. Translating it yields CASSQRTSGTTDTQYF.